The 23 T cell receptor beta chains below were found in one sample sequenced in a study of identical twins. Each CDR3 protein is one row after TCRdb ran MiXCR on the 5' RACE reads. Of fewer than 350,000 distinct CDR3 sequences listed, around 8.8% are singletons. The data were also submitted as part of a second study, on yellow fever vaccine responses in identical twins.

Sequencing was performed on memory (CD45RO+) T cells sorted from blood. All receptors derive from a woman between 18 and 29 years old in good health.

The chain recombines TRBV20-1 with TRBJ2-5; 10 bases agree with TRBD2. From germline, CDR1 is DFQATT and CDR2 SNEGSKA (reference sequence). This CDR3 region has 18 residues. The V segment lost 3 bases and the J segment 5 bases; nucleotides outside the gene matches: 18. In DNA, the CDR3 is TGCAGTGCTAGTCCTGGAAGGAGGCTAGCGGGAGTTCCGGAGACCCAGTACTTC. Translated, it gives CSASPGRRLAGVPETQYF.

This clonotype was counted a few times. The V gene is TRBV10-3, the J gene TRBJ2-7; 11 bases are a match to TRBD2. CDR3 length: 15 amino acids. The junction had 4 bases not matched to a gene; V was cut back by 4 bases and J by 2 bases. The germline CDR1 and CDR2 sequences are ENHRY and SYGVKD. The chain's CDR3 is CAISGGLAEPYEQYF. CDR3 nucleotides: TGTGCCATCAGTGGGGGACTAGCGGAACCCTACGAGCAGTACTTC.

This clonotype appeared a few times. V gene TRBV28 combines with J gene TRBJ2-1; possible D gene TRBD2, 6 bases. This CDR3 is 14 amino acids long. Trimming removed 5 bases from V and 4 bases from J, with 12 bases in between. Germline V lookup: CDR1 MDHEN, CDR2 SYDVKM. Here the CDR3 reads CASSTPGTYNEQFF. The CDR3 DNA is TGTGCCAGCAGTACTCCCGGGACTTACAATGAGCAGTTCTTC.

This clonotype occurred many times. The chain couples TRBV24-1 to TRBJ2-7; D is unresolved. The CDR3 extends over 16 amino acids. V was pared by 1 base and J by 0 bases, with 12 bases between. Per germline, CDR1 KGHDR and CDR2 SFDVKD. CDR3 protein: CATSDFPRPLSYEQYV. The CDR3, as DNA: TGTGCCACCAGTGATTTTCCGCGACCTCTCTCCTACGAGCAGTACGTC.

At least ten counts were recorded for this clonotype. The chain employs TRBV5-5 and TRBJ2-1; D may be TRBD2 (7 bases). CDR3 length: 16 residues. The germline V gene encodes CDR1 SGHKS and CDR2 YYEKEE (reference sequence). V was pared by 3 bases and J by 2 bases, with 15 bases between. CDR3 nucleotides: TGTGCCAGCAGCTCAAAGGGGGGGATTACCTACAATGAGCAGTTCTTC. Translation gives CASSSKGGITYNEQFF.

This clonotype appeared once. The chain couples TRBV28 to TRBJ2-1, with D possibly matching TRBD2 (6 bases). Germline CDR1 MDHEN, CDR2 SYDVKM. The germline V and J ends were trimmed by 5 bases and 3 bases, with 20 bases remaining between them. The CDR3 is 17 residues long. The CDR3 DNA reads TGTGCCAGCAGTCCATCCCCCCCGACTAGGGACTACAATGAGCAGTTCTTC. Residues: CASSPSPPTRDYNEQFF.

The chain combines TRBV7-9 with TRBJ2-1; 11 nucleotides align to TRBD2. Losses at the gene ends were 9 bases for V and 7 bases for J; bases not matched to a gene: 5. The germline V gene encodes CDR1 SEHNR and CDR2 FQNEAQ (reference sequence). The CDR3 contains 13 residues. CDR3 residues: CARLAGAGNEQFF. The CDR3 nucleotides read TGTGCCAGACTAGCGGGGGCGGGGAATGAGCAGTTCTTC.

The gene calls are TRBV7-9 and TRBJ2-3, with 8 bases matching TRBD2. The V segment lost 11 bases and the J segment 3 bases; nucleotides outside the gene matches: 7. There are 13 residues in the CDR3. Germline V gene data show CDR1 as SEHNR and CDR2 as FQNEAQ (reference sequence). CDR3 nucleotides: TGTGCCCACGGGGGGGGACTTACAGATACGCAGTATTTT. Encoded protein: CAHGGGLTDTQYF.

This clonotype was counted a few times. The V gene is TRBV5-1, the J gene TRBJ1-2, with D tentatively TRBD1 (5 bases). The V gene lost 0 bases and the J gene lost 4 bases, with 16 bases spanning the gap. The length of the CDR3 is 16 residues. CDR1 and CDR2 from the germline V gene are SGHRS and YFSETQ. CDR3 DNA sequence: TGCGCCAGCAGCTTGGATGGCCAGGGAGATTCCTATGGCTACACCTTC. It yields the protein CASSLDGQGDSYGYTF.

This clonotype has only a few counts. The gene calls are TRBV4-1 and TRBJ1-6; 9 nucleotides line up with TRBD1. The V and J ends lost 2 bases and 11 bases, in that order; junction bases with no gene match: 7. This CDR3 comprises 15 residues. Germline V gene data show CDR1 as MGHRA and CDR2 as YSYEKL. The CDR3 DNA reads as TGCGCCAGCAGCCAACCGGGACAGGGAATAGCACCCCTCCACTTT. Its translation: CASSQPGQGIAPLHF.

V gene TRBV20-1 combines with J gene TRBJ1-6, with 7 bases fitting TRBD1. Germline CDR1 reads DFQATT; CDR2 reads SNEGSKA (reference sequence). The ends lost 3 bases at V and 5 bases at J; junction bases unmatched: 10. The CDR3 runs 16 residues. CDR3 region: CSASPNNRGNNSPLHF. The CDR3 DNA sequence: TGCAGTGCTAGTCCTAACAACAGGGGTAATAATTCACCCCTCCACTTT.

The sample holds many counts of this clonotype. The chain employs TRBV20-1 and TRBJ1-1; no reliable D call. The CDR3 covers 13 residues. The germline V gene has CDR1 DFQATT and CDR2 SNEGSKA (reference sequence). V shed 4 bases and J shed 2 bases, with 11 bases lying between them. CDR3 sequence (DNA): TGCAGTGCTACCCGGAGTCACAACACTGAAGCTTTCTTT. Its protein is CSATRSHNTEAFF.

At least ten counts were recorded for this clonotype. The V gene is TRBV5-1, the J gene TRBJ2-5; D is unresolved. The V and J ends lost 7 bases and 9 bases respectively, with 13 bases between them. Germline values: CDR1 SGHRS, CDR2 YFSETQ. There are 11 residues in the CDR3. CDR3 in amino acids: CASSSTAAQYF. Written as DNA, the CDR3 is TGCGCCAGCTCATCGACGGCGGCCCAGTACTTC.

The table lists this clonotype with many counts. J is TRBJ1-5 and V is TRBV12-3 or TRBV12-4; 7 bases are shared with TRBD1. Trimming cost V 3 bases and J 6 bases; bases outside gene matches: 8. CDR3 length: 15 residues. The DNA for the CDR3 is TGTGCCAGCAGTTTGGGTAGACAGGGTGGTCAGCCCCAGCATTTT. Its protein is CASSLGRQGGQPQHF.

This clonotype was seen at least ten times. CDR3 DNA: TGTGCCAGCAGTCCCCTTCGGGCGGGAGGAGGAGAGACCCAGTACTTC. This gives the protein CASSPLRAGGGETQYF. The V and J genes are TRBV12-3 or TRBV12-4 and TRBJ2-5, with 8 bases matching TRBD2. The CDR3 runs 16 residues. Trimming at V came to 5 bases and at J to 4 bases, leaving 12 bases not matched to a gene.

The chain links TRBV3-1 to TRBJ2-1; tentatively, D is TRBD2 (7 bases). Germline V gene sequence: CDR1 LGHDT, CDR2 YNNKEL (reference sequence). Trimming took off 0 bases at V and 9 bases at J, with 21 bases between the two ends. The CDR3 has 17 amino acids. CDR3 amino acids: CASSQDIGRGAKVEQFF. The CDR3 DNA follows: TGTGCCAGCAGCCAAGATATCGGCCGGGGGGCGAAGGTTGAGCAGTTCTTC.

This clonotype was detected ten times or more. The V and J genes are TRBV5-1 and TRBJ2-5, with D possibly matching TRBD2 (6 bases). This CDR3 is 17 amino acids long. Germline V lookup: CDR1 SGHRS, CDR2 YFSETQ. V was trimmed by 0 bases and J by 5 bases, leaving 20 bases between them. The DNA of the CDR3 is TGCGCCAGCAGCTTGGGGGCGGGGTCCACAAAATCGGAGACCCAGTACTTC. Its protein is CASSLGAGSTKSETQYF.

The sample holds many counts of this clonotype. V gene TRBV6-1 combines with J gene TRBJ1-1; no clear D. The CDR3 runs to 14 residues. V lost 6 bases and J 0 bases, leaving 11 bases between the germline ends. Germline CDR1 is MNHNS and CDR2 is SASEGT. For the CDR3, the DNA is TGTGCCAGCAGGGTGATAGGGATGAACACTGAAGCTTTCTTT. This encodes CASRVIGMNTEAFF.

In its sample, this clonotype was seen a few times. The genes are TRBV11-2 and TRBJ1-5; D call uncertain. The V end lost 3 bases, the J end lost 2 bases, and 11 bases lay between the germline ends. The CDR3 is 15 amino acids. Germline V gives CDR1 SGHAT, CDR2 FQNNGV. The DNA of the CDR3 is TGTGCCAGCAGCTTCCGAGGTCTTCGCAATCAGCCCCAGCATTTT. Residues: CASSFRGLRNQPQHF.

This clonotype has a count of ten or more. This chain uses TRBV7-9 with TRBJ1-6; D uncertain. The CDR3 covers 17 residues. Per the germline V gene, CDR1 is SEHNR and CDR2 is FQNEAQ (reference sequence). Deletions cut 1 base from V and 9 bases from J, with 19 bases between. CDR3 sequence (DNA): TGTGCCAGCAGCTTAGGAGGTGGCAGGAGCCCTCCTTCACCCCTCCACTTT. It codes for CASSLGGGRSPPSPLHF.

There are a few counts of this clonotype. The chain joins TRBV25-1 to TRBJ2-2; D gene unclear. The V gene's germline CDR1 is MGHDK and CDR2 SYGVNS. The CDR3 loop spans 14 amino acids. The V gene lost 1 base and the J gene lost 0 bases, with 3 bases spanning the gap. CDR3 region: CASSEWANTGELFF. The CDR3 DNA reads TGTGCCAGCAGTGAATGGGCGAACACCGGGGAGCTGTTTTTT.

This clonotype was detected only a few times. The CDR3 loop is CASSLWGSEAFF. Here the CDR3 DNA reads TGTGCCAGCAGCTTATGGGGGTCTGAAGCTTTCTTT. The chain employs TRBV7-2 and TRBJ1-1; D is perhaps TRBD1 (5 bases). Germline V lookup: CDR1 SGHTA, CDR2 FQGNSA. V was trimmed by 2 bases and J by 6 bases, leaving 7 bases between them. The CDR3 is made up of 12 amino acids.

This clonotype was detected only a few times. The J gene is TRBJ2-2, the V gene TRBV24-1; 10 bases are shared with TRBD1. This CDR3 has 16 amino acids. CDR1 and CDR2 (germline): KGHDR, SFDVKD. The V and J ends lost 2 bases and 6 bases, in that order; junction bases with no gene match: 5. The CDR3 DNA is TGTGCCACCAGTGATTCGCCGGGACAGGGGCCCGGGGAGCTGTTTTTT. Translation: CATSDSPGQGPGELFF.